This TCR beta chain was found in a study of blood T cell repertoires in COVID-19. Germline V lookup: CDR1 SQVTM, CDR2 ANQGSEA. V was clipped by 3 bases and J by 2 bases, with 13 bases between them. There are 14 residues in the CDR3. Measured with immunoSEQ multiplex PCR; TCRdb has only the in-frame clones, and not every one. This table holds 100,000 to 150,000 clones, 90% found once. The rearrangement joins TRBV29-1 to TRBJ2-5; D is perhaps TRBD2 (7 bases). The sequenced sample was peripheral blood. This receptor was taken from a woman aged 60-75 years with COVID-19, enrolled during active disease. The chain's CDR3 is CSVDARGGQETQYF. DNA of the CDR3: TGCAGCGTTGATGCAAGGGGGGGACAAGAGACCCAGTACTTC. Based on the CDR3 plus reference TRBV29-1 and TRBJ2-5, the full variable domain is SAVISQKPSRDICQRGTSLTIQCQVDSQVTMMFWYRQQPGQSLTLIATANQGSEATYESGFVIDKFPISRPNLTFSTLTVSNMSPEDSSIYLCSVDARGGQETQYFGPGTRLLVL.